Listed below are T cell receptor beta chains from one sample, sequenced in a study of PD-L1 blockade in urothelial cancer. Repertoires were generated with immunoSEQ multiplex PCR, while TCRdb's copy carries only in-frame clones and drops some. The sample has about 95,000 clones, around 91% seen once. The material sequenced was PBMCs, taken around atezolizumab (anti-PD-L1) treatment. The receptor set was obtained from a man aged 55 to 69 with urothelial cancer. Each CDR3 is given with its conserved first and last residue. The size field is filled for only some rows; it gives once, few, many or a size class.

clone_size,v_call,j_call,cdr3_aa
NA,TRBV27,TRBJ1-1,CASSLLVGGTEAFF
NA,TRBV11-2,TRBJ2-7,CASSPGLAGNYEQYF
NA,TRBV5-1,TRBJ2-3,CASSLVGRGSSRTDTQYF
NA,TRBV5-4,TRBJ1-3,CASSPLGGYTIYF
NA,TRBV4-3,TRBJ2-3,CASSQDTGTDTQYF
NA,TRBV6-5,TRBJ2-7,CASSTPTGGVGEQYF
NA,TRBV6-1,TRBJ1-2,CASSGQQGALVYGYTF
once,TRBV15,TRBJ2-7,CATSRDSGTKYF
NA,TRBV11-1,TRBJ1-3,CASSLPGEFSRGNTIYF
NA,TRBV25-1,TRBJ1-2,CASSERGFYGYTF
NA,TRBV5-1,TRBJ2-2,CASSAWGGSNSNTGELFF
NA,TRBV2,TRBJ1-1,CASSQGEGGEAFF
NA,TRBV9,TRBJ2-1,CASSRTSGNNEQFF
NA,TRBV5-1,TRBJ2-5,CASSRPASGMSETQYF
few,TRBV11-2,TRBJ2-7,CASSLVGLAGPYEQYF
NA,TRBV7-6,TRBJ2-7,CASSLVPQGGEQYF
NA,TRBV9,TRBJ2-3,CASSARVLDLTDTQYF
once,TRBV6-5,TRBJ1-2,CASSWGRGEGSGYTF
NA,TRBV11-2,TRBJ2-5,CASSPGSVGQGALETQYF
NA,TRBV7-2,TRBJ1-2,CASSLYRVPGYTF
few,TRBV7-2,TRBJ2-7,CASSPDRGEFYEQYF
NA,TRBV5-1,TRBJ2-5,CASSYRGQGETQYF
NA,TRBV9,TRBJ2-3,CASSPFFRGGLDF
few,TRBV28,TRBJ1-5,CASRVANQPQHF
NA,TRBV29-1,TRBJ2-1,CSVASGSHNEQFF
NA,TRBV29-1,TRBJ1-1,CSVERQGVSEAFF
NA,TRBV10-2,TRBJ2-3,CASKAGTSSTDTQYF
NA,TRBV11-3,TRBJ2-7,CASSHGPNYRRFYEQYF
NA,TRBV28,TRBJ2-3,CASSPGGRADTQYF
NA,TRBV4-3,TRBJ1-3,CASSQDQGTGYTLSSGNTIYF
NA,TRBV6-5,TRBJ1-2,CASRDSKRGYTF
NA,TRBV9,TRBJ2-3,CASSAASGGETDTQYF
NA,TRBV2,TRBJ2-2,CASRTGLSAGELFF
NA,TRBV28,TRBJ2-1,CASRLGGAGRLREGRNEQFF
NA,TRBV6-5,TRBJ2-1,CASSYSQGAEDEQFF
NA,TRBV6-1,TRBJ2-1,CASSEALGRAGDPGEQFF
NA,TRBV28,TRBJ2-7,CASSRGTGGAYEQYF
NA,TRBV7-3,TRBJ1-6,CASSGGGSVAGSYNSPLHF
NA,TRBV2,TRBJ2-2,CASMGGANTGELFF
NA,TRBV9,TRBJ2-7,CASSVDSRGFGEQYF
NA,TRBV14,TRBJ2-3,CASSHMGQGADTQYF
few,TRBV5-5,TRBJ1-2,CASSPGQGFGYGYTF
NA,TRBV18,TRBJ1-4,CASSPGQGQGKLFF
once,TRBV23-1,TRBJ2-1,CASSQTGEDEQFF
NA,TRBV6-5,TRBJ2-3,CASSYSLAESTDTQYF
NA,TRBV9,TRBJ1-2,CASTLRGGPLVDGYTF